This TCR beta chain was documented in a study of blood T cell repertoires in COVID-19. At the level of the study: PBMCs, B-cell-depleted T cells, or T cells provided the cDNA or gDNA that made up the material.

Clones were sequenced by immunoSEQ multiplex PCR, and TCRdb holds only the in-frame ones, with some missing. This sample has about 72,000 clones, with approximately 90% found just once. The CDR3 spans 13 residues. J was trimmed by 5 bases and V by 8 bases; bases with no gene match: 9. The germline V gene has CDR1 MNHEY and CDR2 SVGAGI. The receptor was derived from an older woman with active COVID-19. The chain is built from TRBV6-5 and TRBJ2-7, with 7 bases that match TRBD2. The material sequenced was peripheral blood. The CDR3 here is CASLESSGDEQYF. Here the CDR3 DNA reads TGTGCCAGCCTGGAGTCTAGCGGAGACGAGCAGTACTTC.